A selection of T cell receptor beta chains follows, all from one sample in a study of Graves' ophthalmopathy and Graves' hyperthyroidism. TCRdb passed the multiplex PCR reads through MiXCR, listing each CDR3 protein once. The sample holds about 700,000 distinct CDR3 sequences; 35% to 50% are singletons and the top ten take 35% to 55%. Sequenced material: peripheral blood. All receptors derive from an adult man with Graves' ophthalmopathy. The CDR3 runs from the conserved cysteine through the conserved F or W. The D gene is left open where the match is weak. Expanded clones are given a class, and other clones once, few, many or no size at all.

TRBV7-9	NA	TRBJ2-5	TRBD2	CASSPELAGIETQYF	TGTGCCAGCAGCCCCGAACTAGCGGGGATAGAGACCCAGTACTTC
TRBV7-9	many	TRBJ2-6	NA	CASTLSGSLSGANVLTF	TGTGCCAGCACCTTATCCGGGTCACTCTCTGGGGCCAACGTCCTGACTTTC
TRBV25-1	many	TRBJ1-2	TRBD1	CASSDPGQGNYGYTF	TGTGCCAGCAGTGACCCCGGACAGGGTAACTATGGCTACACCTTC
TRBV2	many	TRBJ1-4	NA	CASKDGGLEKLFF	TGTGCCAGCAAGGATGGGGGGCTCGAAAAACTGTTTTTT
TRBV7-3	NA	TRBJ1-1	NA	CASSLMPGTEASF	TGTGCCAGCAGCTTGATGCCCGGCACTGAAGCTTCCTTT
TRBV7-9	many	TRBJ2-7	TRBD1	CASSFPGTDYEQYF	TGTGCCAGCAGCTTTCCCGGGACAGACTACGAGCAGTACTTC
TRBV5-5	few	TRBJ2-5	NA	CASSLYGREETQYF	TGTGCCAGCAGCTTGTATGGCAGGGAAGAGACCCAGTACTTC
TRBV24-1	few	TRBJ1-5	TRBD1	CATSDPGTGNGNQPQHF	TGTGCCACCAGTGACCCAGGGACAGGGAATGGCAATCAGCCCCAGCATTTT
TRBV5-8	many	TRBJ1-4	NA	CASSLGGAEKLFF	TGTGCCAGCAGCTTGGGTGGGGCGGAAAAACTGTTTTTT
TRBV25-1	NA	TRBJ2-2	TRBD1	CASSRNTPETGTNTGELFF	TGTGCCAGCAGCAGAAATACTCCCGAGACAGGGACGAACACCGGGGAGCTGTTTTTT
TRBV10-3	NA	TRBJ1-6	TRBD1	CASSYEGARPPLHF	TGTGCCAGCAGTTACGAGGGGGCGAGACCACCCCTCCACTTT
TRBV7-9	many	TRBJ2-5	NA	CASSSQGPKGETQYF	TGTGCCAGCAGCTCGCAGGGGCCCAAAGGGGAGACCCAGTACTTC
TRBV20-1	many	TRBJ2-7	NA	CSATKPLTGEQYF	TGCAGTGCTACTAAACCGTTAACAGGCGAGCAGTACTTC
TRBV7-9	NA	TRBJ2-7	TRBD1	CASSRPDRGSYEQYF	TGTGCCAGCAGCCGCCCTGACAGGGGTTCCTACGAGCAGTACTTC
TRBV25-1	few	TRBJ2-2	NA	CASSSPPGDINTGELFF	TGTGCCAGCAGTTCACCCCCAGGGGACATAAACACCGGGGAGCTGTTTTTT
TRBV5-1	NA	TRBJ2-5	NA	CASRGTFLQETQYF	TGCGCCAGCAGAGGGACTTTTCTCCAAGAGACCCAGTACTTC
TRBV25-1	NA	TRBJ2-5	TRBD1	CASSTTGTARETQYF	TGTGCCAGCTCAACGACCGGGACAGCCAGGGAGACCCAGTACTTC
TRBV20-1	NA	TRBJ2-7	TRBD1	CSARDGTGINEQYF	TGCAGTGCTAGAGATGGGACAGGGATTAACGAGCAGTACTTC
TRBV11-2	once	TRBJ1-1	NA	CASSLRVRGARAFF	TGTGCCAGCAGCTTACGTGTGAGGGGGGCGCGAGCTTTCTTT
TRBV19	few	TRBJ2-7	TRBD1	CASSRRDRGPYEQYF	TGTGCCAGTAGTAGGCGGGACAGGGGGCCCTACGAGCAGTACTTC
TRBV5-1	NA	TRBJ1-2	NA	CASRSGGGYTF	TGCGCCAGCAGATCCGGGGGCGGCTACACCTTC
TRBV29-1	NA	TRBJ1-1	NA	CSVAVRGRAFF	TGCAGCGTTGCCGTGAGAGGGAGGGCTTTCTTT
TRBV15	NA	TRBJ2-5	NA	CATSRGTRETQYF	TGTGCCACCAGCAGAGGGACACGAGAGACCCAGTACTTC
TRBV7-2	NA	TRBJ2-2	NA	CASSEGSTGGSGELFF	TGTGCCAGCAGTGAAGGGTCGACTGGCGGGTCTGGGGAGCTGTTTTTT
TRBV25-1	few	TRBJ2-3	NA	CASSEFRVTDTQYF	TGTGCCAGCAGTGAATTCAGGGTCACAGATACGCAGTATTTT
TRBV25-1	many	TRBJ2-7	NA	CASSRGSSYEQYF	TGTGCCAGCAGCCGAGGGAGCTCCTACGAGCAGTACTTC